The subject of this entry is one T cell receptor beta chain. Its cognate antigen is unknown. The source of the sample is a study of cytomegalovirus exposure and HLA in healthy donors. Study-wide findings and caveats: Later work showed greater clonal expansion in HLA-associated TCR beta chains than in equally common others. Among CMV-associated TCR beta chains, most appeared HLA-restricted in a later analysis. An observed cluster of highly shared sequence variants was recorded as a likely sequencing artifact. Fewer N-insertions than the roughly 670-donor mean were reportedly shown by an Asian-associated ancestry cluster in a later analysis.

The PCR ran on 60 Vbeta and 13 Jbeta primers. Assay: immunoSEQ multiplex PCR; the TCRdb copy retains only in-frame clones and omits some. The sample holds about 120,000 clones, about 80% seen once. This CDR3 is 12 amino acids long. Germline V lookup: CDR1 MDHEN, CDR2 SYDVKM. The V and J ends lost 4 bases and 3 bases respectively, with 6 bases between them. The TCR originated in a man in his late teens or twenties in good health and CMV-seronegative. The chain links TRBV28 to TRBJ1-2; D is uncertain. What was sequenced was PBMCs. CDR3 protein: CASSSTDYGYTF. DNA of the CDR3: TGTGCCAGCAGTTCAACGGACTATGGCTACACCTTC.